These T cell receptor beta chains were read from a single sample in a study of metastatic and nonmetastatic thyroid tumors. TCRdb re-analyzed the PCR reads using MiXCR. This table has some 30,000 clones, 25% to 30% appearing once. The sample was blood. The receptor set was obtained from a female donor with papillary thyroid cancer or a benign thyroid nodule (not recorded which). Some clones in this sample may be carry-over from other donors' samples. The CDR3 runs from the conserved cysteine through the conserved F or W. D genes are given only for firm matches. Some rows mark clone size as missing; the rest say once, few, many or name a class of expanded clone.

D	V	size	J	CDR3	DNA
-	TRBV5-1	few	TRBJ2-7	CASSPHDDEQYF	TGCGCCAGCAGCCCCCATGACGACGAGCAGTACTTC
TRBD2	TRBV12-3/TRBV12-4	-	TRBJ2-7	CASSWGGGYEQYF	TGTGCCAGCAGTTGGGGGGGGGGGTACGAGCAGTACTTC
TRBD1	TRBV6-5	few	TRBJ1-2	CASSYGGQGGTYGYTF	TGTGCCAGCAGTTACGGGGGACAGGGGGGGACCTATGGCTACACCTTC
-	TRBV4-2	many	TRBJ2-7	CASSQDQIAAYEQYF	TGTGCCAGCAGCCAAGATCAAATAGCGGCCTACGAGCAGTACTTC
-	TRBV4-3	once	TRBJ2-3	CASSQDFLAGSTDTQYF	TGCGCCAGCAGCCAAGATTTTCTGGCAGGGAGCACAGATACGCAGTATTTT
-	TRBV4-1	-	TRBJ2-1	CASSQGGVYNEQFF	TGCGCCAGCAGCCAAGGGGGGGTCTACAATGAGCAGTTCTTC
TRBD1	TRBV5-4	-	TRBJ1-5	CASSLGGQGSNQPQHF	TGTGCCAGCAGCTTGGGGGGACAGGGAAGCAATCAGCCCCAGCATTTT
-	TRBV6-1	medium-sized	TRBJ1-3	CATGSSGNTIYF	TGTGCCACTGGGAGCTCTGGAAACACCATATATTTT
TRBD1	TRBV20-1	-	TRBJ2-7	CSARGQDEQYF	TGCAGTGCTCGAGGACAGGACGAGCAGTACTTC
-	TRBV27	medium-sized	TRBJ2-5	CASSPAPFQETQYF	TGTGCCAGCAGCCCAGCCCCCTTCCAAGAGACCCAGTACTTC
TRBD2	TRBV6-2/TRBV6-3	-	TRBJ2-7	CASTKWGGSSYEQYF	TGTGCCAGCACCAAGTGGGGCGGGAGCTCCTACGAGCAGTACTTC
-	TRBV5-8	-	TRBJ1-2	CASSLRDNYGYTF	TGTGCCAGCAGCCTCCGGGACAACTATGGCTACACCTTC
TRBD2	TRBV6-1	-	TRBJ2-7	CATNPSGVSSYEQYF	TGTGCCACTAATCCGAGCGGGGTGAGCTCCTACGAGCAGTACTTC
TRBD1	TRBV19	many	TRBJ1-5	CAAQDRAINQPQHF	TGTGCCGCCCAAGACAGGGCGATCAATCAGCCCCAGCATTTT
-	TRBV24-1	-	TRBJ2-2	CATSETPGIANTGELFF	TGTGCCACCAGTGAAACCCCTGGCATAGCGAACACCGGGGAGCTGTTTTTT
-	TRBV28	few	TRBJ2-7	CASEGGGGYEQYF	TGTGCCAGCGAGGGGGGGGGCGGCTACGAGCAGTACTTC
-	TRBV30	-	TRBJ1-3	CAWRRTGTGNTIYF	TGTGCCTGGAGGAGGACGGGTACTGGAAACACCATATATTTT
-	TRBV20-1	-	TRBJ2-7	CSARDFKRPFSYEQYF	TGCAGTGCTAGAGATTTTAAGAGACCCTTCTCCTACGAGCAGTACTTC
-	TRBV20-1	-	TRBJ2-3	CSARSLAGITDTQYF	TGCAGTGCTAGGTCCCTAGCCGGTATCACGGATACGCAGTATTTT
TRBD1	TRBV6-1	-	TRBJ2-7	CASKRTGTGDYEQYF	TGTGCCAGCAAACGTACCGGGACAGGAGACTACGAGCAGTACTTC
-	TRBV6-5	medium-sized	TRBJ1-6	CASSYMEGNSPLHF	TGTGCCAGCAGTTACATGGAGGGAAATTCACCCCTCCACTTT
-	TRBV12-3/TRBV12-4	few	TRBJ1-2	CASIQNTYGYTF	TGTGCCAGCATTCAAAACACATATGGCTACACCTTC
-	TRBV6-1	-	TRBJ1-1	CASSARQNTEAFF	TGTGCCAGCAGTGCCCGACAGAACACTGAAGCTTTCTTT
-	TRBV7-6	few	TRBJ2-2	CASSLGTGELFF	TGTGCCAGCAGCTTGGGTACCGGGGAGCTGTTTTTT
-	TRBV29-1	few	TRBJ2-1	CTAMGISYNEQFF	TGCACCGCGATGGGTATCTCCTACAATGAGCAGTTCTTC
TRBD1	TRBV18	-	TRBJ1-2	CASSPFGTVYGYTF	TGTGCCAGCTCACCGTTCGGGACAGTATATGGCTACACCTTC
TRBD2	TRBV11-2	-	TRBJ2-5	CASSPPLAGWGRGGETQYF	TGTGCCAGCAGCCCCCCATTAGCGGGATGGGGGAGAGGAGGAGAGACCCAGTACTTC
-	TRBV28	few	TRBJ1-5	CASSYYWGGNQPQHF	TGTGCCAGCAGCTACTATTGGGGTGGAAATCAGCCCCAGCATTTT
-	TRBV6-1	-	TRBJ2-7	CASSLQGGNEQYF	TGTGCCAGCAGTTTACAGGGCGGGAACGAGCAGTACTTC
-	TRBV4-2	once	TRBJ1-6	CASSQEGTKGGYNSPLHF	TGTGCCAGCAGCCAAGAAGGTACTAAGGGAGGCTATAATTCACCCCTCCACTTT
-	TRBV7-9	-	TRBJ2-1	CASSIYSGPEQFF	TGTGCCAGCAGCATATACAGCGGGCCTGAGCAGTTCTTC
-	TRBV28	few	TRBJ2-2	CASSLEGAHSGELFF	TGTGCCAGCAGTTTGGAGGGGGCGCATAGCGGGGAGCTGTTTTTT
-	TRBV6-1	few	TRBJ1-5	CASNRQPQHF	TGTGCCAGCAACCGGCAGCCCCAGCATTTT
-	TRBV7-6	-	TRBJ2-2	CASSLDPATGELFF	TGTGCCAGCAGCTTAGATCCGGCGACCGGGGAGCTGTTTTTT
-	TRBV6-2/TRBV6-3	few	TRBJ1-1	CASSYSMRGMNTEAFF	TGTGCCAGCAGTTACTCGATGAGGGGGATGAACACTGAAGCTTTCTTT
TRBD2	TRBV6-6	few	TRBJ2-1	CASSTIGLAGRYNEQFF	TGTGCCAGCAGTACCATCGGACTAGCGGGAAGGTACAATGAGCAGTTCTTC
-	TRBV12-3/TRBV12-4	medium-sized	TRBJ1-2	CASRVQGGFYGYTF	TGTGCCAGCAGGGTACAGGGTGGGTTTTATGGCTACACCTTC
TRBD1	TRBV11-3	-	TRBJ2-3	CASRKQGASTDTQYF	TGTGCCAGCAGAAAACAGGGGGCCAGCACAGATACGCAGTATTTT
TRBD2	TRBV27	-	TRBJ2-3	CASPAVSETSESTDTQYF	TGTGCCAGCCCCGCCGTATCCGAGACTAGCGAGAGCACAGATACGCAGTATTTT
TRBD1	TRBV11-2	many	TRBJ1-3	CASSKDRISGNTIYF	TGTGCCAGCAGCAAGGACAGGATCTCTGGAAACACCATATATTTT
-	TRBV28	medium-sized	TRBJ2-7	CASTKRGFEQYF	TGTGCCAGCACAAAGCGAGGGTTCGAGCAGTACTTC
-	TRBV5-1	many	TRBJ2-5	CASRGDPLGGQETQYF	TGCGCCAGCAGAGGTGATCCCTTGGGGGGCCAAGAGACCCAGTACTTC
TRBD1	TRBV28	medium-sized	TRBJ1-1	CASSLVGQGGEAFF	TGTGCCAGCAGTTTAGTCGGACAGGGTGGTGAAGCTTTCTTT
-	TRBV3-1	few	TRBJ2-1	CASSLTTPGLGNEQFF	TGTGCCAGCAGCCTCACAACCCCGGGCCTGGGCAATGAGCAGTTCTTC
-	TRBV28	medium-sized	TRBJ1-1	CASSLSATAEAFF	TGTGCCAGCAGTTTAAGCGCGACAGCTGAAGCTTTCTTT
-	TRBV12-3/TRBV12-4	-	TRBJ2-3	CASSPQGGYTDTQYF	TGTGCCAGCAGTCCTCAGGGGGGGTACACAGATACGCAGTATTTT
-	TRBV28	medium-sized	TRBJ2-1	CASSLFAKGRKNEQFF	TGTGCCAGCAGTTTATTTGCAAAGGGGCGCAAGAATGAGCAGTTCTTC